This TCR beta chain was captured by sequencing in a study of blood T cell repertoires in COVID-19. Study overall: The study drew acute and convalescent COVID-19 samples from the United States, Italy and Spain. PBMCs, B-cell-depleted T cells, or T cells were the source of the cDNA or gDNA that made up the material.

Trimming at V came to 1 base and at J to 3 bases, leaving 4 bases not matched to a gene. This CDR3 has 15 amino acids. CDR1 is SGHVS and CDR2 is FQNEAQ in the germline V gene. This clone showed up just a few times. Authors' processing steps: Nucleated cell number was recorded as an estimate derived from reference gene primer amplification. Profiling relied on immunoSEQ multiplex PCR, and the TCRdb table lists in-frame clones only, not all of them. For V, J and clone size, that table is used; D and trimming come from the DNA. The sample records 80,000 or so clones, roughly 80% being singletons. V usage is TRBV7-8 and J usage is TRBJ2-7; 9 bases line up with TRBD1. Input material: peripheral blood. The receptor's source is a woman in her seventies with acute or convalescent COVID-19. The CDR3 nucleotides are TGTGCCAGCAGCTTAGTGGGGACAGGGCTCTACGAGCAGTACTTC. Residues: CASSLVGTGLYEQYF.